This TCR beta chain was retrieved from a study of PD-1 blockade in classical Hodgkin lymphoma. Study-level findings and limits: Lower baseline TCR diversity was reported for newly diagnosed patients than for healthy donors.

Time point denoted: cycle 4 day 1 (C4D1), after five to seven weeks of nivolumab. Each of the patients experienced relapse following autologous stem cell transplantation, and their brentuximab vedotin exposure differed. Using immunoSEQ multiplex PCR, the repertoire was profiled, and TCRdb retains in-frame clones only, with some absent. The sample shows some 19,000 clones, 70% to 80% of them seen only once. About this clone itself: Its matching antigen is unknown.

With 1 base clipped from V and 7 bases from J, the junction kept 7 bases outside the gene matches. The CDR3 totals 15 residues. Per the germline V gene, CDR1 is SGHRS and CDR2 is YFSETQ. The sequence derives from a human donor with classical Hodgkin lymphoma. The chain is built from TRBV5-1 and TRBJ2-1; 8 bases fit TRBD2. The sequenced sample was peripheral blood mononuclear cells (PBMCs), obtained before the fourth cycle of nivolumab. The CDR3 DNA is TGCGCCAGCAGCTTGTTATACGGGAGGGATAATGAGCAGTTCTTC. Encoded protein: CASSLLYGRDNEQFF.